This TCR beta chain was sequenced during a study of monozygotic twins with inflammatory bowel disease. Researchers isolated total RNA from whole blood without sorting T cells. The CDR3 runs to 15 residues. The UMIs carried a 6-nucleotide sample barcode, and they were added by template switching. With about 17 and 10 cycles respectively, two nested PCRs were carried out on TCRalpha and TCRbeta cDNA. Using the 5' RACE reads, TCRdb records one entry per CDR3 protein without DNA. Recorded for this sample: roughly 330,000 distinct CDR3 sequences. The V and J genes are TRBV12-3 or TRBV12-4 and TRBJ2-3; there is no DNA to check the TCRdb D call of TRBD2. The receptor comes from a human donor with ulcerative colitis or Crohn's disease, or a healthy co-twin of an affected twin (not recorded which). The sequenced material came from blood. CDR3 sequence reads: CASSLTSEATDTQYF.